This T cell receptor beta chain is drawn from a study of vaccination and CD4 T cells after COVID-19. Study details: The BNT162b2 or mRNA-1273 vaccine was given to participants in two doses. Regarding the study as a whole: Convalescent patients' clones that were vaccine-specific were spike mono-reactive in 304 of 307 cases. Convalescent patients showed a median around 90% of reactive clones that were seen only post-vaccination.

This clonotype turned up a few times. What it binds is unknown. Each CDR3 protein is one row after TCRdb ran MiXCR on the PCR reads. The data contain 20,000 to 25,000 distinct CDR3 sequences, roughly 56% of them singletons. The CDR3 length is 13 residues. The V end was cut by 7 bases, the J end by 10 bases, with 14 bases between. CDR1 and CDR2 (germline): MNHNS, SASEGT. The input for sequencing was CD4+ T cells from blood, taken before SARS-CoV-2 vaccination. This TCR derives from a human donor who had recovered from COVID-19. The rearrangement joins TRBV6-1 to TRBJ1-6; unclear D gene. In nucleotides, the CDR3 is TGTGCCAGCACCTCCGGGAGTCACTCACCCCTCCACTTT. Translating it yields CASTSGSHSPLHF.